This is a list of T cell receptor beta chains from one sample in a study of OX40 agonist ivuxolimab in advanced cancers. Sequenced by immunoSEQ multiplex PCR; TCRdb stores in-frame clones only, minus some. The table has tens of thousands of clones, approximately 80% seen once. Specimen: CD4+ or CD8+ T cells sorted from blood, collected in a trial of the OX40 agonist ivuxolimab. The receptors originated from an adult with an advanced solid tumor such as melanoma, head and neck, liver or kidney cancer. The CDR3 runs from the conserved cysteine through the conserved F or W. Clone size appears in some rows only: once, few, many, or a class for an expanded clone.

abundance	v_gene	CDR3aa
NA	TRBV2	CASRYGADGYTF
NA	TRBV5-6	CASSLQGGYEQYF
NA	TRBV28	CASSPFVGQGAQPQHF
NA	TRBV5-1	CASSLPNLAGVNEQFF
NA	TRBV18	CASSPPGQGLYEQYF
NA	TRBV5-4	CASSVRDRGEAFF
NA	TRBV5-4	CASSRTVFQETQYF
few	TRBV5-6	CASSFQMYNSPLHF
NA	TRBV19	CASSMGPRDYNEQFF
once	TRBV18	CASSGRDISYEQYF
NA	TRBV18	CASSLGQGETQYF
once	TRBV2	CASIGQPDQPQHF
NA	TRBV11-3	CASSLGGQAETQYF
NA	TRBV7-2	CASSLSGGAIDTQYF
NA	TRBV6-1	CASEWGLTEQYF
NA	TRBV5-1	CASSGQGAIYYGYTF
NA	TRBV5-1	CASMTQGWAYNEQFF
NA	TRBV28	CATLVVPNTGELFF
NA	TRBV9	CASSVGSTDTQYF
NA	TRBV19	CASTGVGTDTQYF
NA	TRBV6-1	CASSRDNWEGTEAFF
NA	TRBV6-1	CASSPMAGSNQPQHF
NA	TRBV5-1	CASSEPLSTDTQYF
NA	TRBV5-1	CASSEGLFGPTGELFF
NA	TRBV7-8	CASSQQGAPTNEKLFF
NA	TRBV29-1	CSVEQGPPWELFF
NA	TRBV11-2	CASSLDLGGSTEAFF
NA	TRBV9	CASSTSYNSPLHF
few	TRBV28	CASSLWGPGQSNTEAFF
NA	TRBV6-6	CASTTRTVGQYF
NA	TRBV27	CASSLITNTGELFF
NA	TRBV7-9	CASSSIVGHEQYF
NA	TRBV10-2	CASSVLRGESEKLFF
NA	TRBV4-2	CASSAGGFQGNTEAFF
NA	TRBV11-3	CASSPPGQGAYEQYF
NA	TRBV5-1	CASSLRSGQEAYEQYF